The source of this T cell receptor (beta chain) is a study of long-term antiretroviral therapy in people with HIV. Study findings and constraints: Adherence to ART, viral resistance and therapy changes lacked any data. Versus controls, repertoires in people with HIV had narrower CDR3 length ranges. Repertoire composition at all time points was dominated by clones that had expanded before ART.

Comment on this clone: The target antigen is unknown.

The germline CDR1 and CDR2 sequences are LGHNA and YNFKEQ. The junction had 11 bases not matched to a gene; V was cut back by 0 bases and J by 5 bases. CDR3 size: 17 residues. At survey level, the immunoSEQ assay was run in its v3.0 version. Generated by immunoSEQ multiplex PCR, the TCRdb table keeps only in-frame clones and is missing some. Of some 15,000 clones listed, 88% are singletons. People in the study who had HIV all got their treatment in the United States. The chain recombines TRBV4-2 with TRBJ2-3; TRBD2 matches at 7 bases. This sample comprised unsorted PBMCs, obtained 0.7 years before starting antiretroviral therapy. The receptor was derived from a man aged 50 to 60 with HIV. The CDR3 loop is CASSQDGGAGVLDTQYF. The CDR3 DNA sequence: TGTGCCAGCAGCCAAGATGGAGGGGCGGGGGTTTTAGATACGCAGTATTTT.